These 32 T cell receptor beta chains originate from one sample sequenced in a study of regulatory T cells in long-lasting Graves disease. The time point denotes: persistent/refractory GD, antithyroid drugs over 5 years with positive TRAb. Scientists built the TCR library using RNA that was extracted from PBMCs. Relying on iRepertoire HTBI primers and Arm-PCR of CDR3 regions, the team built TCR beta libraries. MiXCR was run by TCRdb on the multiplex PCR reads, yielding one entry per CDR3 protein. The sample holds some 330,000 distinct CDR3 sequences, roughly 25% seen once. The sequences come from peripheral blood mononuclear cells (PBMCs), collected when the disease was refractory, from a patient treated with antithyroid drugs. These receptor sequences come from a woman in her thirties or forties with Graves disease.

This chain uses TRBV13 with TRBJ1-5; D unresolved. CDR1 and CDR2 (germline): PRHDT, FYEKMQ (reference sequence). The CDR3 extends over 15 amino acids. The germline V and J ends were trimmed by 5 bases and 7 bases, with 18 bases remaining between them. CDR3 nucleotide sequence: TGTGCCAGCAGCCCCCCGAGGGAGGGTGAACAGCCCCAGCATTTT. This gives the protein CASSPPREGEQPQHF. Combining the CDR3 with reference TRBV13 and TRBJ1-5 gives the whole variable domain AAGVIQSPRHLIKEKRETATLKCYPIPRHDTVYWYQQGPGQDPQFLISFYEKMQSDKGSIPDRFSAQQFSDYHSELNMSSLELGDSALYFCASSPPREGEQPQHFGDGTRLSIL.

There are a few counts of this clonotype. Here the CDR3 DNA reads TGCGCCAGCAGGAGGCAGGGACCGCCGAACACCGGGGAGCTGTTTTTT. This codes for CASRRQGPPNTGELFF. V is TRBV5-1 and J is TRBJ2-2; either TRBD1 or TRBD2 may fit D (5 bases each). With 5 bases removed from V and 0 bases from J, the gap between germline ends came to 14 bases. CDR1 is SGHRS, CDR2 YFSETQ, per germline. This CDR3 spans 16 amino acids.

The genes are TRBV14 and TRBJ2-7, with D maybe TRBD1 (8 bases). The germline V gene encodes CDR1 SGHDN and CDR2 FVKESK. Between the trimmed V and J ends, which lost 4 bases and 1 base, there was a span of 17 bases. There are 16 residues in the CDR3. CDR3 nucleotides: TGTGCCAGCAGCCGAAGCGGGACAGGCCGATCCTACGAGCAGTACTTC. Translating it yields CASSRSGTGRSYEQYF.

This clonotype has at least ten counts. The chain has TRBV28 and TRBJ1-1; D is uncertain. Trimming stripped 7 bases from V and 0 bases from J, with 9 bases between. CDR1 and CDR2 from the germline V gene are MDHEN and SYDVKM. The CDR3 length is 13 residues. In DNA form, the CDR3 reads TGTGCCAGCATCAGGACCATGAACACTGAAGCTTTCTTT. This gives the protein CASIRTMNTEAFF.

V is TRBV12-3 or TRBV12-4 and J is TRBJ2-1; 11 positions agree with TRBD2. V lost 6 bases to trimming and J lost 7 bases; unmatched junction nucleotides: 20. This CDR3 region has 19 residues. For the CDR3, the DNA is TGTGCCAGCAGCCTAGTCCAGGCGACGGGACTAGCGGAGAAAAATGAGCAGTTCTTC. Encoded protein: CASSLVQATGLAEKNEQFF.

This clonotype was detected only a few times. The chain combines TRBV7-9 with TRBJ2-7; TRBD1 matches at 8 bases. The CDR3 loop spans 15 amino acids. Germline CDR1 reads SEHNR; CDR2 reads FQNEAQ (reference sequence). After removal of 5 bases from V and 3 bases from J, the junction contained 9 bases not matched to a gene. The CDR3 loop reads CASSTAGTGRYEQYF. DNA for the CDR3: TGTGCCAGCAGCACGGCCGGGACAGGTCGCTACGAGCAGTACTTC. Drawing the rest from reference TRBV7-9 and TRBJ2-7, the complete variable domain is DTGVSQNPRHKITKRGQNVTFRCDPISEHNRLYWYRQTLGQGPEFLTYFQNEAQLEKSRLLSDRFSAERPKGSFSTLEIQRTEQGDSAMYLCASSTAGTGRYEQYFGPGTRLTVT.

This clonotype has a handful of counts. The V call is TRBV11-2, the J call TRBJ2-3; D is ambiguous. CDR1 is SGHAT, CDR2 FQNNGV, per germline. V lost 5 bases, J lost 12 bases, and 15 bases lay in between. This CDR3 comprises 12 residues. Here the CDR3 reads CASSPLIQNQYF. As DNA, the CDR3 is TGTGCCAGCAGCCCTCTAATTCAAAATCAGTATTTT.

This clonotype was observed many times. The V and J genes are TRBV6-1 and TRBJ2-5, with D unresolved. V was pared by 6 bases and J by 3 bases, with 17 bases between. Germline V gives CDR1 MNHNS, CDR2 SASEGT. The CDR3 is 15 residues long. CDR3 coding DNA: TGTGCCAGCAGGGGAACGGCACTCCTGAAAGAGACCCAGTACTTC. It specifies CASRGTALLKETQYF.

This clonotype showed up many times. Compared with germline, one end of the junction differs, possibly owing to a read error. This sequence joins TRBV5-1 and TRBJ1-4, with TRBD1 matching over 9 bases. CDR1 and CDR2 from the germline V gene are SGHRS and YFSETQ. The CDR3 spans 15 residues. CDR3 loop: CASSLGQGRSEKLFF. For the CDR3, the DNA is TGTGCCAGCAGCCTAGGACAGGGGAGGAGTGAAAAACTGTTTTTT.

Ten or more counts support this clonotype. Here the CDR3 DNA reads TGTGCCAGCAGTGAAAAACTGACGAACACCGGGGAGCTGTTTTTT. Its translation is CASSEKLTNTGELFF. The V and J genes are TRBV2 and TRBJ2-2; D is ambiguous. Germline CDR1 and CDR2: SNHLY and FYNNEI. Trimming cost V 2 bases and J 0 bases, with 7 bases left between them. The CDR3 is 15 residues long. The whole variable domain, remainder taken from reference TRBV2 and TRBJ2-2, is EPEVTQTPSHQVTQMGQEVILRCVPISNHLYFYWYRQILGQKVEFLVSFYNNEISEKSEIFDDQFSVERPDGSNFTLKIRSTKLEDSAMYFCASSEKLTNTGELFFGEGSRLTVL.

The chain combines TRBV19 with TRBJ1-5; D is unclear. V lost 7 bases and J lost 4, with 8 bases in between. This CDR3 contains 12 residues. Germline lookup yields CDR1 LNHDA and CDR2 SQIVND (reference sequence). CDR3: CASTVGNQPQHF. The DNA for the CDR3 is TGTGCCAGTACCGTTGGTAATCAGCCCCAGCATTTT. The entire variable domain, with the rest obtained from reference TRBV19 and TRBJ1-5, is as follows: DGGITQSPKYLFRKEGQNVTLSCEQNLNHDAMYWYRQDPGQGLRLIYYSQIVNDFQKGDIAEGYSVSREKKESFPLTVTSAQKNPTAFYLCASTVGNQPQHFGDGTRLSIL.

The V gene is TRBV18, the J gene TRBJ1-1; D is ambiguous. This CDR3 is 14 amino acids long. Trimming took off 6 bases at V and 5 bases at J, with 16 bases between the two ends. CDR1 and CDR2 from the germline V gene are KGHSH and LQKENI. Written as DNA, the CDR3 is TGTGCCAGCTCGAGGAAAGTGACGGGGACTGAAGCTTTCTTT. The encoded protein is CASSRKVTGTEAFF.

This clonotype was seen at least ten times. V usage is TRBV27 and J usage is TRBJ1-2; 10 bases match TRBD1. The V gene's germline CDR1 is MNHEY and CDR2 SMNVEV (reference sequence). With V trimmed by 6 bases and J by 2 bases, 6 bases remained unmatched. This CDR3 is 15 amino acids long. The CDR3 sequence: CASSPLDRGNYGYTF. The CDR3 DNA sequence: TGTGCCAGCAGCCCCCTGGACAGGGGGAACTATGGCTACACCTTC.

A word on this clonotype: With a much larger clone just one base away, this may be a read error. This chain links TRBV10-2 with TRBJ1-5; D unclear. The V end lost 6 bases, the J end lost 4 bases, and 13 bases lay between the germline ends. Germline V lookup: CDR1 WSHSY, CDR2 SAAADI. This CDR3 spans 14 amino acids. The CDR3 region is CASRASSPNQPQHF. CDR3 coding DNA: TGCGCCAGCAGGGCAAGCAGCCCTAATCAGCCCCAGCATTTT.

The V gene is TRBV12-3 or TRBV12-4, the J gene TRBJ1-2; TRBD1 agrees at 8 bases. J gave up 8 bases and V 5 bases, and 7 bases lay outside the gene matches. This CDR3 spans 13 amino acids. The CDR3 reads CASSTTGALGYTF. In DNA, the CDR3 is TGTGCCAGCAGTACGACAGGGGCCCTCGGCTACACCTTC.

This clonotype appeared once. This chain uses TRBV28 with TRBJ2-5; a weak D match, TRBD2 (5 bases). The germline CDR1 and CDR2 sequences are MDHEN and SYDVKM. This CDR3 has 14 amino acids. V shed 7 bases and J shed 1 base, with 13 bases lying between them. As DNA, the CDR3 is TGTGCCAGCACTACATCCCGGGGCCAAGAGACCCAGTACTTC. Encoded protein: CASTTSRGQETQYF.

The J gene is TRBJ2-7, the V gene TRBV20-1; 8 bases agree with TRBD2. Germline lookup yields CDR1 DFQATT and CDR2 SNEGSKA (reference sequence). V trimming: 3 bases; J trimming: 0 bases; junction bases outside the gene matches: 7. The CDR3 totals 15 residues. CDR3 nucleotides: TGCAGTGCTAGTTCTCCGGGAGGGGACTCCTACGAGCAGTACTTC. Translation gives CSASSPGGDSYEQYF.

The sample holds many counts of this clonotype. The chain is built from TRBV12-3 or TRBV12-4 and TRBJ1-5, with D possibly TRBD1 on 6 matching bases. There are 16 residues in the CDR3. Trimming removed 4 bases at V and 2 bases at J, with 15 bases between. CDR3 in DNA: TGTGCCAGCAGTTCCCAGACAGGTCGGCGCAATCAGCCCCAGCATTTT. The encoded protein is CASSSQTGRRNQPQHF.

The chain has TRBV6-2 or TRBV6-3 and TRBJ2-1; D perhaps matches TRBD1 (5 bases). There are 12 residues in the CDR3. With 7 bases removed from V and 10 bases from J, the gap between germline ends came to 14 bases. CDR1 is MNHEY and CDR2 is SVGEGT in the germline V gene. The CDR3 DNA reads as TGTGCCAGCACCCCAGGGTCCGGCGAGCAGTTCTTC. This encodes CASTPGSGEQFF.

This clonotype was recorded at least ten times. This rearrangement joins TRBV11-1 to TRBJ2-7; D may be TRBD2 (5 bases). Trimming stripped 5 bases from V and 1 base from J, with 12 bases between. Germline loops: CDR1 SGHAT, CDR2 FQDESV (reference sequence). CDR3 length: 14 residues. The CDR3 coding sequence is TGTGCCAGCAGCCGCTCGGGGATATCCTACGAGCAGTACTTC. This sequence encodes CASSRSGISYEQYF.

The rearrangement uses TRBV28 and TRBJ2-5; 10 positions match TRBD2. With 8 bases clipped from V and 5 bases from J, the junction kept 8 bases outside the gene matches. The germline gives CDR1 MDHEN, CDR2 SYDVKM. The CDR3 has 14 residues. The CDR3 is CASGLAVPSETQYF. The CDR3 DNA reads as TGTGCCAGCGGACTAGCGGTACCGTCGGAGACCCAGTACTTC. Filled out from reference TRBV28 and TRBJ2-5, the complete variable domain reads DVKVTQSSRYLVKRTGEKVFLECVQDMDHENMFWYRQDPGLGLRLIYFSYDVKMKEKGDIPEGYSVSREKKERFSLILESASTNQTSMYLCASGLAVPSETQYFGPGTRLLVL.

Here the CDR3 DNA reads TGTGCCAGCAGCTTAGTTTGGGGAGCTAGCACAGATACGCAGTATTTT. This sequence encodes CASSLVWGASTDTQYF. The chain has TRBV11-2 and TRBJ2-3; possibly TRBD2 for D (5 bases). Germline V lookup: CDR1 SGHAT, CDR2 FQNNGV. This CDR3 contains 16 residues. V was shortened by 1 base and J by 0 bases, with 11 bases between the two germline ends.

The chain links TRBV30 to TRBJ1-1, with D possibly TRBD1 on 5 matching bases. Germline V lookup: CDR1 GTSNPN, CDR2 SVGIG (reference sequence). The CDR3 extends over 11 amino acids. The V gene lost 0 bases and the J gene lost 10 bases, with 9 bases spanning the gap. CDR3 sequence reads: CAWSVQGGAFF. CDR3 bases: TGTGCCTGGAGTGTCCAGGGCGGAGCTTTCTTT.

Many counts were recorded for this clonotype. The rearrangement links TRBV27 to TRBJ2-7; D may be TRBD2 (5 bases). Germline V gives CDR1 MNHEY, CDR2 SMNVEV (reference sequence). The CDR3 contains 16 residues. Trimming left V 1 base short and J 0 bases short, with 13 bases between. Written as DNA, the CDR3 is TGTGCCAGCAGTTTATTAGCTAGCTGGGCCTCCTACGAGCAGTACTTC. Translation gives CASSLLASWASYEQYF.

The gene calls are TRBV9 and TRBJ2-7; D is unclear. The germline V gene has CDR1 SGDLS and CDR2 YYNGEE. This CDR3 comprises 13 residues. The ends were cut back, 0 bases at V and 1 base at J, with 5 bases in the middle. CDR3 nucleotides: TGTGCCAGCAGCGTAGGACTTTCCTACGAGCAGTACTTC. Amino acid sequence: CASSVGLSYEQYF.

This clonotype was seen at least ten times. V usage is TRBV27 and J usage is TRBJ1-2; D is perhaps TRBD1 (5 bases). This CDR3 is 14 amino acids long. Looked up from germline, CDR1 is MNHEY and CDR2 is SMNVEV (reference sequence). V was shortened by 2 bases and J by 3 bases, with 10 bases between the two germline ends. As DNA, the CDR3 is TGTGCCAGCAGTTTAACAGGAACGTACTATGGCTACACCTTC. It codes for CASSLTGTYYGYTF.

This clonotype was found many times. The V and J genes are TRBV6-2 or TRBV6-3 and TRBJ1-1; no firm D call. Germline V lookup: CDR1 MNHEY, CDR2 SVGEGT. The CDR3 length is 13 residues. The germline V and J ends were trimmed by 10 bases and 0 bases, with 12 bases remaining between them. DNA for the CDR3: TGTGCCACCAGACGGAGTTTGAACACTGAAGCTTTCTTT. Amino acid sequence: CATRRSLNTEAFF.

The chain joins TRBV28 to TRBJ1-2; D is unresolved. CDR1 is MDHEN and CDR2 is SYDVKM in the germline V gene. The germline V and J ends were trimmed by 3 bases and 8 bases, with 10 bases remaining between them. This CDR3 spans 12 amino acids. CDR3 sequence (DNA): TGTGCCAGCAGTTTGGGCTTGTGGGGCTACACCTTC. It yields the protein CASSLGLWGYTF.

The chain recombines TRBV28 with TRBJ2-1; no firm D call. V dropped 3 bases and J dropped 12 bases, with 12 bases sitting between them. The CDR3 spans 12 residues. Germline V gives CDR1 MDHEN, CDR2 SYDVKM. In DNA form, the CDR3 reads TGTGCCAGCAGTTTTGACACCTGGGGGCAGTTCTTC. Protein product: CASSFDTWGQFF.

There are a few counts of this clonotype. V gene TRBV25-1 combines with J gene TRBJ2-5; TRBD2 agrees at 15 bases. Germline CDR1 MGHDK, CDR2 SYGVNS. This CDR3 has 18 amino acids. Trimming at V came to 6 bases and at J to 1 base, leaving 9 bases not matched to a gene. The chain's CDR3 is CASSRGLAGGEFQETQYF. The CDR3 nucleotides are TGTGCCAGCAGCCGCGGACTAGCGGGAGGGGAATTCCAAGAGACCCAGTACTTC.

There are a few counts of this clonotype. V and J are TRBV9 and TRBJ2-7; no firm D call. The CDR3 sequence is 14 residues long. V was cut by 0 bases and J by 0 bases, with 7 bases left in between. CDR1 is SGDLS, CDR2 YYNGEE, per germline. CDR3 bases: TGTGCCAGCAGCGTAGAGGTGTCCTCCTACGAGCAGTACTTC. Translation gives CASSVEVSSYEQYF.

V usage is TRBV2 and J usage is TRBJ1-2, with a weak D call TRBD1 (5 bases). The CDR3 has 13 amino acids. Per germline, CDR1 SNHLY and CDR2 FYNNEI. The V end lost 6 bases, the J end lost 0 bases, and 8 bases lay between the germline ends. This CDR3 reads CASRMTANYGYTF. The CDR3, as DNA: TGTGCCAGCAGAATGACAGCTAACTATGGCTACACCTTC.